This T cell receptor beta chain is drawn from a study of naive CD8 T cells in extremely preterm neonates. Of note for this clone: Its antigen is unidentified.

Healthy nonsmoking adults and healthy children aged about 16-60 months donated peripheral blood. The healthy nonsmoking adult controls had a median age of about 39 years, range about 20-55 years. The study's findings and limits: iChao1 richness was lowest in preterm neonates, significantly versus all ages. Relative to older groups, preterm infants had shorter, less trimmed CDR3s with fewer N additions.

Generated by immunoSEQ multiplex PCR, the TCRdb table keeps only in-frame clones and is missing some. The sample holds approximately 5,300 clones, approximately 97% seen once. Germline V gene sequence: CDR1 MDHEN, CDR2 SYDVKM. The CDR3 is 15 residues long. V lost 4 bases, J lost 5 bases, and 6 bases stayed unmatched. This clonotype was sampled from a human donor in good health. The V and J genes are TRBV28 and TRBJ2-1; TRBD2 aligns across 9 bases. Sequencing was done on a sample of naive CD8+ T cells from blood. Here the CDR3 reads CASSYISGSHNEQFF. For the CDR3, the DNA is TGTGCCAGCAGTTATATTAGCGGGAGCCACAATGAGCAGTTCTTC.